This TCR beta chain was captured by sequencing in a study of cytomegalovirus exposure and HLA in healthy donors. PCR involved 60 Vbeta and 13 Jbeta primers. Method: immunoSEQ multiplex PCR; TCRdb's copy keeps in-frame clones and lacks some. The sample records under 200,000 clones, 75% to 90% being singletons. CDR3 length equals 13 residues. Per germline, CDR1 SQVTM and CDR2 ANQGSEA. Trimming removed 7 bases at V and 3 bases at J, with 15 bases between. Material: PBMCs. The TCR sequence derives from a woman younger than 45 in good health and CMV-seronegative. This rearrangement joins TRBV29-1 to TRBJ1-2, with D tentatively TRBD1 (6 bases). CDR3 nucleotide sequence: TGCAGCGCCACCCGACAGGAAGACTATGGCTACACCTTC. It codes for CSATRQEDYGYTF.